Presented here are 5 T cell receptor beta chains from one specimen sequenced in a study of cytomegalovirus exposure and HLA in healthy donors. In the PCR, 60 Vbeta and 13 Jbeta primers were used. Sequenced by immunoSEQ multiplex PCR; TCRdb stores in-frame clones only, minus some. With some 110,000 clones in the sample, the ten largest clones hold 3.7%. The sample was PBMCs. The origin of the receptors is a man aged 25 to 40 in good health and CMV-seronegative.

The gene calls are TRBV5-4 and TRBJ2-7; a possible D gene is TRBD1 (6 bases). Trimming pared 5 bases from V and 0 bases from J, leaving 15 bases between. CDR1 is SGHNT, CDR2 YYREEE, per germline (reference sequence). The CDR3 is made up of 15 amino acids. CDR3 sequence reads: CASSLGQKPSYEQYF. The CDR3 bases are TGTGCCAGCAGTCTCGGACAGAAACCCTCCTACGAGCAGTACTTC.

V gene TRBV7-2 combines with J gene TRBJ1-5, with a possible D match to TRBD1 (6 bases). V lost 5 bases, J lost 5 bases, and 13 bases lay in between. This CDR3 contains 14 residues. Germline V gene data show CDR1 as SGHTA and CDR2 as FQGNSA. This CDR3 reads CASSPNGGYQPQHF. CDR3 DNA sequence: TGTGCCAGCAGCCCCAATGGGGGCTATCAGCCCCAGCATTTT.

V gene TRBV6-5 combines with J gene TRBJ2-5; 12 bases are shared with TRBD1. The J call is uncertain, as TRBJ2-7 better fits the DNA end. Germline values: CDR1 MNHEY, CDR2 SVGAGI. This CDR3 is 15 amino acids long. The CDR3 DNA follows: TGTGCCAGCAGCCGGGGACAGGGGGCTTCCTACGAGCAGTACTTC. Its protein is CASSRGQGASYEQYF.

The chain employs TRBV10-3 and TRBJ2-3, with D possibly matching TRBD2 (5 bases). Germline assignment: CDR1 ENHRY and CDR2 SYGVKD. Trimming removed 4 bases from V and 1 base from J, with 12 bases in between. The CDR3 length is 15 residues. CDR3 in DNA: TGTGCCATCAGTGGGACTGCGCTCGGCACAGATACGCAGTATTTT. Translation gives CAISGTALGTDTQYF.

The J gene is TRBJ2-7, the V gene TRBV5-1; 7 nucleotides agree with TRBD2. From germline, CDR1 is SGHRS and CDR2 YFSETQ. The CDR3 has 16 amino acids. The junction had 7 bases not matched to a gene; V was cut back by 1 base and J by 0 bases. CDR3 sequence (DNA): TGCGCCAGCAGCTTGCAGGCGCGGGGGACCTCCTACGAGCAGTACTTC. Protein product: CASSLQARGTSYEQYF.